The T cell receptor (beta chain) described here comes from a study of molecular identifiers for immune sequencing clone quantification. One entry per CDR3 protein results from TCRdb running MiXCR on the PCR reads. The repertoire has over 600,000 distinct CDR3 sequences, about 20% of them found once; the top ten carry 0.85%. This clonotype came up many times. The germline V gene has CDR1 SEHNR and CDR2 FQNEAQ (reference sequence). With V trimmed by 5 bases and J by 1 base, 10 bases remained unmatched. The CDR3 loop spans 19 amino acids. J is TRBJ2-2 and V is TRBV7-9, with 13 bases identical to TRBD2. This TCR came from a human donor in good health. Some libraries in this study had Jurkat cell RNA spiked in. Sequenced material: naive CD8+ T cells from blood, with Jurkat cell RNA spiked in. Subset described: FACS-sorted CD8+CD4-CCR7+CD45RA+ naive T cells. CDR3: CASSDPLGLAGRNTGELFF. For the CDR3, the DNA is TGTGCCAGCAGCGACCCCTTGGGACTAGCGGGAAGGAACACCGGGGAGCTGTTTTTT.